The 9 T cell receptor beta chains below come from one sample, sequenced in a study of blood T cell repertoires in COVID-19. Assay: immunoSEQ multiplex PCR; the TCRdb copy retains only in-frame clones and omits some. This sample yields 330,000 or so clones, of which under 95% are seen a single time; around a sixth belongs to the top ten. Material: PBMCs or T cells enriched from blood (not recorded which). The receptors stem from a woman younger than 45 who had recovered from COVID-19.

This clone occurred a few times. The chain employs TRBV28 and TRBJ2-2; possible D gene TRBD1, 6 bases. Germline V gene sequence: CDR1 MDHEN, CDR2 SYDVKM. The V and J ends lost 3 bases and 10 bases respectively, with 9 bases between them. CDR3 length: 12 amino acids. CDR3 DNA: TGTGCCAGCAGTTTCAGGGGTCTGGAGCTGTTTTTT. Protein: CASSFRGLELFF.

The chain joins TRBV30 to TRBJ2-5; TRBD1 aligns across 8 bases. Germline V gene data show CDR1 as GTSNPN and CDR2 as SVGIG (reference sequence). CDR3 size: 15 residues. V shed 1 base and J 2 bases; nucleotides not matched to a gene: 6. In DNA form, the CDR3 reads TGTGCCTGGAGTGACAAAGGGACAGGACAAGAGACCCAGTACTTC. Residues: CAWSDKGTGQETQYF. The whole variable domain, remainder taken from reference TRBV30 and TRBJ2-5, is SQTIHQWPATLVQPVGSPLSLECTVEGTSNPNLYWYRQAAGRGLQLLFYSVGIGQISSEVPQNLSASRPQDRQFILSSKKLLLSDSGFYLCAWSDKGTGQETQYFGPGTRLLVL.

This chain connects TRBV19 to TRBJ1-5, with D maybe TRBD1 (6 bases). The CDR3 sequence is 15 residues long. Germline CDR1 and CDR2: LNHDA and SQIVND (reference sequence). The V end was cut by 3 bases, the J end by 3 bases, with 12 bases between. The CDR3 spells CASSIRTAINQPQHF. The CDR3, as DNA: TGTGCCAGTAGTATCAGGACAGCGATCAATCAGCCCCAGCATTTT.

The chain is built from TRBV27 and TRBJ2-7; 8 bases match TRBD2. Trimming took 8 bases from V and 0 from J; bases not matched to a gene: 15. The CDR3 contains 17 residues. Per germline, CDR1 MNHEY and CDR2 SMNVEV (reference sequence). CDR3 sequence (DNA): TGTGCCAGCCACACCCGCGTTAGCGGGGAAAGCTCCTACGAGCAGTACTTC. This gives the protein CASHTRVSGESSYEQYF.

This clone is a singleton in its sample. The chain carries TRBV5-4 and TRBJ2-7; 8 bases match TRBD1. Germline V gene lookup returns CDR1 SGHNT and CDR2 YYREEE (reference sequence). V was pared by 4 bases and J by 2 bases, with 5 bases of the junction left unmatched. The CDR3 runs 14 residues. CDR3 in amino acids: CASSIPGQAYEQYF. For the CDR3, the DNA is TGTGCCAGCAGCATACCGGGACAGGCCTACGAGCAGTACTTC. Looking up the rest from reference TRBV5-4 and TRBJ2-7 gives the full variable domain: ETGVTQSPTHLIKTRGQQVTLRCSSQSGHNTVSWYQQALGQGPQFIFQYYREEENGRGNFPPRFSGLQFPNYSSELNVNALELDDSALYLCASSIPGQAYEQYFGPGTRLTVT.

This chain joins TRBV15 and TRBJ1-5; TRBD1 might be the D (5 bases). CDR1 and CDR2 (germline): LNHNV, YYDKDF (reference sequence). The CDR3 contains 16 residues. The ends were cut back, 0 bases at V and 2 bases at J, with 11 bases in the middle. CDR3 in amino acids: CATSRDRWGGNQPQHF. CDR3 DNA: TGTGCCACCAGCAGAGATAGGTGGGGGGGCAATCAGCCCCAGCATTTT.

This chain links TRBV2 with TRBJ2-1; 8 nucleotides align to TRBD1. Germline V gene data show CDR1 as SNHLY and CDR2 as FYNNEI. Trimming at V came to 6 bases and at J to 4 bases, leaving 11 bases not matched to a gene. The CDR3 totals 16 residues. The CDR3 protein is CASRYPGTGDYNEQFF. CDR3 bases: TGTGCCAGCAGGTACCCCGGGACAGGCGATTACAATGAGCAGTTCTTC.

This chain uses TRBV19 with TRBJ1-1, with 10 bases that match TRBD1. The CDR3 is 13 residues long. Germline CDR1 and CDR2: LNHDA and SQIVND (reference sequence). The junction had 9 bases not matched to a gene; V was cut back by 6 bases and J by 11 bases. This chain's CDR3 is CASRDRGLRYAFF. CDR3 coding DNA: TGTGCCAGTAGAGACAGGGGGCTAAGGTATGCTTTCTTT.

The chain combines TRBV4-1 with TRBJ2-7, with D perhaps matching TRBD1 (6 bases). Trimming pared 2 bases from V and 4 bases from J, leaving 12 bases between. Germline CDR1 reads MGHRA; CDR2 reads YSYEKL. CDR3 length: 14 amino acids. CDR3 coding DNA: TGCGCCAGCAGCCAATCAGGGGCAATATACGAGCAGTACTTC. Encoded protein: CASSQSGAIYEQYF.